This TCR beta chain was observed in a study of blood T cell repertoires in COVID-19. Background on the study: There were acute and convalescent COVID-19 samples, and they came from the United States, Italy and Spain. Sources were T cells, B-cell-depleted T cells, or PBMCs; the material itself was cDNA or gDNA.

Original processing notes: The authors estimated nucleated cell counts from reference gene primer amplification. TCRdb's table, derived via immunoSEQ multiplex PCR, lists solely in-frame clones and lacks some. Clonal size and the V and J genes are those of that table, whereas D and trimming came from the DNA. The repertoire holds 150,000 to 200,000 clones, with 65% to 90% as singletons. The CDR3 has 15 residues. The V gene's germline CDR1 is SGHTA and CDR2 FQGNSA. V trimming: 3 bases; J trimming: 5 bases; junction bases outside the gene matches: 6. The sequence was collected from a man aged 45-60 years with active or convalescent COVID-19. Sequencing was carried out using peripheral blood. This chain connects TRBV7-2 to TRBJ2-7, with 11 bases matching TRBD2. CDR3 coding DNA: TGTGCCAGCAGCTTCTCTAGCGGGGGGTTCAACGAGCAGTACTTC. Translating gives CASSFSSGGFNEQYF.